These 10 T cell receptor beta chains were sequenced from one sample in a study of spatial heterogeneity in lung cancer. Described time point: sample taken at primary tumor resection. In each case, whole RNA from tumor, nontumor lung or frozen PBMC was sequenced unsorted. In TCRdb, the 5' RACE reads were re-called with MiXCR into one record per CDR3 protein. The table has some 64,000 distinct CDR3 sequences, 8% to 9% seen once. The sequenced sample was PBMCs, obtained at surgery. The receptors come from a female donor with early-stage non-small cell lung cancer.

The chain joins TRBV2 to TRBJ2-1; the match to TRBD2 covers 11 bases. This CDR3 region has 17 residues. Germline V CDR1 and CDR2: SNHLY, FYNNEI. The J segment lost 0 bases and the V segment lost 7 bases, leaving 8 bases of the junction unmatched. CDR3 in amino acids: CASKGTSGLSSYNEQFF. CDR3 in DNA: TGTGCCAGCAAAGGGACTAGCGGCCTGAGCTCCTACAATGAGCAGTTCTTC.

This clonotype has a count of ten or more. V usage is TRBV5-1 and J usage is TRBJ1-1; tentative D call: TRBD1 (6 bases). Trimming stripped 4 bases from V and 1 base from J, with 14 bases between. The CDR3 contains 15 residues. CDR1 and CDR2 from the germline V gene are SGHRS and YFSETQ. CDR3 coding DNA: TGCGCCAGCAGCACCGGACAGAAAAAGAACACTGAAGCTTTCTTT. Translated: CASSTGQKKNTEAFF.

The chain is built from TRBV7-3 and TRBJ2-2; 7 nucleotides align to TRBD2. This CDR3 spans 16 amino acids. In germline, CDR1 is SGHTA, CDR2 FQGTGA. Trimming at V came to 5 bases and at J to 4 bases, leaving 10 bases not matched to a gene. The CDR3 nucleotides are TGTGCCAGCAGCCCGTACGGCGGGAGCGGCACCGGGGAGCTGTTTTTT. The encoded protein is CASSPYGGSGTGELFF.

This clonotype has more than one count but fewer than ten. The rearrangement uses TRBV7-2 and TRBJ2-6; D gene uncertain. Trimming stripped 2 bases from V and 0 bases from J, with 11 bases between. The germline CDR1 and CDR2 sequences are SGHTA and FQGNSA. The CDR3 length is 17 residues. CDR3 sequence (DNA): TGTGCCAGCAGCTTAAATGGGCCCTCCTCTGGGGCCAACGTCCTGACTTTC. Amino acid sequence: CASSLNGPSSGANVLTF.

V is TRBV7-2 and J is TRBJ2-4, with 8 bases fitting TRBD2. CDR3 length: 19 amino acids. Germline V gives CDR1 SGHTA, CDR2 FQGNSA. Trimming removed 4 bases from V and 1 base from J; junction bases left unmatched: 15. CDR3 in amino acids: CASSSSGASGLPAKNIQYF. CDR3 nucleotide sequence: TGTGCCAGCAGCTCCTCCGGAGCTAGCGGGTTGCCTGCCAAAAACATTCAGTACTTC.

This chain connects TRBV20-1 to TRBJ1-5, with TRBD1 matching over 7 bases. CDR3 length equals 15 residues. V lost 2 bases and J lost 4; bases outside the gene matches: 8. Germline loops: CDR1 DFQATT, CDR2 SNEGSKA (reference sequence). Here the CDR3 DNA reads TGCAGTGCTAGACTGACAGGGCGACTGAATCAGCCCCAGCATTTT. It codes for CSARLTGRLNQPQHF.

This clonotype came up many times. The chain combines TRBV5-1 with TRBJ2-3, with 10 bases matching TRBD2. This CDR3 region has 17 residues. The germline CDR1 and CDR2 sequences are SGHRS and YFSETQ. V gave up 2 bases and J gave up 1 base; unmatched junction bases: 7. The CDR3 is CASSLFTGTSGTDTQYF. Here the CDR3 DNA reads TGCGCCAGCAGCTTATTCACCGGGACTAGCGGCACAGATACGCAGTATTTT.

This chain links TRBV28 with TRBJ2-7; maybe TRBD1 (7 bases). Between the trimmed V and J ends, which lost 4 bases and 0 bases, there was a span of 16 bases. The CDR3 has 16 amino acids. Germline lookup yields CDR1 MDHEN and CDR2 SYDVKM. The CDR3 region is CASSYAGTALSYEQYF. In DNA form, the CDR3 reads TGTGCCAGCAGTTATGCGGGGACAGCTCTCTCCTACGAGCAGTACTTC. Full variable domain (outside the CDR3, taken from reference TRBV28 and TRBJ2-7): DVKVTQSSRYLVKRTGEKVFLECVQDMDHENMFWYRQDPGLGLRLIYFSYDVKMKEKGDIPEGYSVSREKKERFSLILESASTNQTSMYLCASSYAGTALSYEQYFGPGTRLTVT.

The chain combines TRBV5-1 with TRBJ2-3; 8 bases agree with TRBD2. This CDR3 contains 16 residues. The junction had 4 bases not matched to a gene; V was cut back by 0 bases and J by 1 base. Germline CDR1 and CDR2: SGHRS and YFSETQ. CDR3 sequence (DNA): TGCGCCAGCAGCTTGGCGACGGGAGGGCGCACAGATACGCAGTATTTT. It translates to CASSLATGGRTDTQYF.

This clonotype was recorded many times. The chain couples TRBV7-8 to TRBJ2-7; 12 bases align to TRBD2. V dropped 3 bases and J dropped 7; count of bases not matched to a gene: 4. The CDR3 contains 14 residues. The germline gives CDR1 SGHVS, CDR2 FQNEAQ. The CDR3 DNA reads TGTGCCAGCAGCTTGACTAGCGGGAGTCGAGAGCAGTACTTC. It is translated as CASSLTSGSREQYF.